The 13 T cell receptor beta chains below come from one sample, sequenced in a study of cytomegalovirus exposure and HLA in healthy donors. The PCR had 60 Vbeta and 13 Jbeta primers. TCRdb's table, derived via immunoSEQ multiplex PCR, lists solely in-frame clones and lacks some. The data hold just over 200,000 clones, with 82% observed a single time. Input material: PBMCs. The receptors come from a woman aged 40 to 50 in good health and CMV-seronegative.

The chain couples TRBV7-3 to TRBJ2-7; 11 bases align to TRBD2. J lost 5 bases, V lost 1 base, and 4 bases had no gene match. The V gene's germline CDR1 is SGHTA and CDR2 FQGTGA. The CDR3 has 15 residues. The DNA of the CDR3 is TGTGCCAGCAGCTTAAAACTAGCGGGAGCAGACGAGCAGTACTTC. Its protein product is CASSLKLAGADEQYF.

The chain links TRBV9 to TRBJ2-1, with TRBD1 matching over 9 bases. The germline V gene encodes CDR1 SGDLS and CDR2 YYNGEE. V lost 4 bases and J lost 2; bases outside the gene matches: 13. CDR3 length: 18 residues. The CDR3 here is CASSLLGGGTGPYNEQFF. CDR3 DNA: TGTGCCAGCAGCTTACTGGGTGGGGGGACAGGGCCCTACAATGAGCAGTTCTTC.

The chain employs TRBV7-9 and TRBJ1-4; tentative D call: TRBD1 (6 bases). The CDR3 runs to 14 residues. Trimming took 3 bases from V and 7 from J, leaving 12 bases between them. CDR1 and CDR2 (germline): SEHNR, FQNEAQ (reference sequence). CDR3 nucleotides: TGTGCCAGCAGCTTTTCAGGGGTCACTGAAAAACTGTTTTTT. It codes for CASSFSGVTEKLFF.

In this sample, this clone turned up a few times. The rearrangement joins TRBV5-8 to TRBJ1-1, with D possibly matching TRBD1 (5 bases). Germline CDR1 and CDR2: SGHTS and YDEGEE. V lost 5 bases and J lost 7, with 18 bases in between. The CDR3 spans 14 residues. As DNA, the CDR3 is TGTGCCAGCAGGATTCGAGGACAACCAATTGAAGCTTTCTTT. It encodes CASRIRGQPIEAFF.

On this clone itself: This sample includes further DNA sequences coding for the same CDR3. The chain combines TRBV27 with TRBJ2-7; D uncertain. The V end lost 0 bases, the J end lost 4 bases, and 7 bases lay between the germline ends. The germline V gene has CDR1 MNHEY and CDR2 SMNVEV (reference sequence). The length of the CDR3 is 13 residues. This CDR3 reads CASSLSSGYEQYF. CDR3 DNA: TGTGCCAGCAGTTTATCATCAGGATACGAGCAGTACTTC.

The CDR3 DNA reads TGTGCCAGCAGTTTGACCGGAGGGGCGAATGGCTACACCTTC. This codes for CASSLTGGANGYTF. The rearrangement links TRBV27 to TRBJ1-2; maybe TRBD1 (5 bases). Per the germline V gene, CDR1 is MNHEY and CDR2 is SMNVEV (reference sequence). V was cut by 3 bases and J by 6 bases, with 14 bases left in between. The CDR3 covers 14 residues.

CDR3 amino acids: CASSTPNRGGNTEAFF. The DNA of the CDR3 is TGTGCCAGTAGTACCCCCAACAGGGGCGGTAACACTGAAGCTTTCTTT. The chain joins TRBV19 to TRBJ1-1; TRBD1 matches 7 bases. Germline CDR1 reads LNHDA; CDR2 reads SQIVND (reference sequence). J lost 2 bases, V lost 4 bases, and 10 bases had no gene match. This CDR3 spans 16 amino acids.

The gene calls are TRBV19 and TRBJ1-2; D remains ambiguous. Trimming removed 5 bases from V and 1 base from J, with 5 bases in between. The CDR3 has 12 residues. Germline CDR1 and CDR2: LNHDA and SQIVND (reference sequence). The CDR3 protein is CASSPHNYGYTF. The CDR3 region has the DNA TGTGCCAGTAGTCCCCATAACTATGGCTACACCTTC. Looking up the rest from reference TRBV19 and TRBJ1-2 gives the full variable domain: DGGITQSPKYLFRKEGQNVTLSCEQNLNHDAMYWYRQDPGQGLRLIYYSQIVNDFQKGDIAEGYSVSREKKESFPLTVTSAQKNPTAFYLCASSPHNYGYTFGSGTRLTVV.

The chain is built from TRBV25-1 and TRBJ1-2, with a possible D match to TRBD1 (5 bases). Germline V lookup: CDR1 MGHDK, CDR2 SYGVNS. CDR3 length equals 17 residues. Trimming stripped 3 bases from V and 6 bases from J, with 23 bases between. CDR3 sequence reads: CASSEGGSYQGFDGYTF. The CDR3 DNA reads TGTGCCAGCAGTGAGGGAGGGAGTTATCAGGGTTTCGATGGCTACACCTTC.

The rearrangement joins TRBV27 to TRBJ2-2, with 7 bases that match TRBD2. This CDR3 has 15 residues. With V trimmed by 6 bases and J by 4 bases, 8 bases remained unmatched. CDR1 and CDR2 (germline): MNHEY, SMNVEV (reference sequence). DNA for the CDR3: TGTGCCAGCAGCATCTGGGGGGGAGGCACCGGGGAGCTGTTTTTT. The encoded protein is CASSIWGGGTGELFF.

V usage is TRBV29-1 and J usage is TRBJ2-3; a possible D gene is TRBD2 (6 bases). Germline CDR1 is SQVTM and CDR2 is ANQGSEA. Deletions cut 2 bases from V and 3 bases from J, with 15 bases between. The CDR3 sequence is 15 residues long. The CDR3 DNA sequence: TGCAGCGTTGAAAGAGGGAGGCAAGGTACAGATACGCAGTATTTT. Protein sequence: CSVERGRQGTDTQYF.

This clone was recorded a few times. Written as DNA, the CDR3 is TGTGCCAGCAGCAAGCGGGAGTTCGCAGATACGCAGTATTTT. This gives the protein CASSKREFADTQYF. The V call is TRBV7-7, the J call TRBJ2-3; 8 bases fit TRBD2. The germline gives CDR1 SSHAT, CDR2 FNYEAQ (reference sequence). V lost 5 bases and J lost 4; bases outside the gene matches: 5. The CDR3 runs 14 residues.

The rearrangement joins TRBV28 to TRBJ2-1; 11 bases are a match to TRBD2. V was clipped by 5 bases and J by 7 bases; unmatched bases: 7. Germline CDR1 MDHEN, CDR2 SYDVKM. This CDR3 is built from 15 residues. The CDR3: CASSIEASGGNEQFF. In DNA form, the CDR3 reads TGTGCCAGCAGTATCGAGGCTAGCGGGGGGAATGAGCAGTTCTTC.